These T cell receptor beta chains were read from a single sample in a study of Tregs in tolerant kidney transplant recipients. Some clones are missing from TCRdb's copy, which holds only in-frame ones; the method was immunoSEQ multiplex PCR. Seen here are approximately 82,000 clones, over 85% observed once, and the top ten hold roughly 1.7%. Sequencing was performed on CD4+ T cells from blood (PBMCs), taken 12 months after the transplant. The receptors derive from a human patient who received a combined kidney and bone marrow transplant. Some T cells may have come from the graft donor. CDR3s include the opening cysteine and the closing phenylalanine or tryptophan. Each record gives: V gene, J gene, CDR3 length, CDR3 protein.

TRBV27	TRBJ1-6	14	CASRRDRVYSPLHF
TRBV27	TRBJ1-6	14	CASSLRQGGSPLHF
TRBV7-2	TRBJ1-3	15	CAGSSSGPSGNTIYF
TRBV14	TRBJ1-6	13	CASSQEQGSPLHF
TRBV30	TRBJ1-2	13	CACRGTVNYGYTF
TRBV19	TRBJ2-2	16	CASSLGGVRGTGELFF
TRBV6-5	TRBJ2-3	15	CATRGSQYSTDTQYF
TRBV18	TRBJ1-1	13	CASSPTTNTEAFF
TRBV27	TRBJ2-2	13	CASRLRQRGELFF
TRBV14	TRBJ2-1	17	CASSQPHAGREGPRPFF
TRBV7-2	TRBJ2-3	13	CASSRTGLDTQYF
TRBV7-9	TRBJ2-3	15	CASSLDLGAKDTQYF
TRBV30	TRBJ1-1	15	CAWSVPGWGFTEAFF